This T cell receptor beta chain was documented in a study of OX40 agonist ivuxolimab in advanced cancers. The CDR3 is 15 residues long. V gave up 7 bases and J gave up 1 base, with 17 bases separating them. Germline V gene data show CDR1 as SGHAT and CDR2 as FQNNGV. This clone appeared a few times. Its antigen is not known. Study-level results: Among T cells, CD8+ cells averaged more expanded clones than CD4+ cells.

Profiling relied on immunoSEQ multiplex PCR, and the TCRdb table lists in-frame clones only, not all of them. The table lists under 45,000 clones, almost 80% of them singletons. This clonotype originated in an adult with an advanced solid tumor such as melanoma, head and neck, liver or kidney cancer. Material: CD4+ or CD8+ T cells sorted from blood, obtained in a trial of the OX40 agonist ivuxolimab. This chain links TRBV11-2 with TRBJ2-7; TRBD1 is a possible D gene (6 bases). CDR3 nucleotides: TGTGCCAGCAAGGCCCGGGACACGATTTCCTACGAGCAGTACTTC. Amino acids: CASKARDTISYEQYF.